This T cell receptor beta chain derives from a study of beta chain features in type 1 diabetes. Note on this clone: The target antigen is unknown. The junction does not match germline at one end; this may be a read error.

This CDR3 contains 16 residues. Germline V gives CDR1 SEHNR, CDR2 FQNEAQ (reference sequence). As every portion of the isolated RNA was reverse transcribed, the sequencing read expressed TCRB transcripts. The data were produced by immunoSEQ multiplex PCR, yet TCRdb's version contains in-frame clones alone and is incomplete. The data contain 240,000 or so clones, approximately 14% of them singletons. Study-wide results and limits: Shortening of TCRB CDR3s, moderate but significant, appeared in all four CD4+ subsets of Type 1 diabetes patients. It was among patients, rather than healthy donors, that naive, central memory and Treg TCRB repertoires appeared more similar.

The sample consisted of naive CD4+ T cells from blood. This clonotype was obtained from a man aged 25-40 years with type 1 diabetes. The chain carries TRBV7-9 and TRBJ2-7; 9 positions match TRBD2. This CDR3 is CASSLVGPAGGGEQYF. In DNA, the CDR3 is TGTGCCAGCAGTTTAGTAGGGCCAGCGGGAGGAGGTGAGCAGTACTTC.